The 28 T cell receptor beta chains given below trace back to one sample, sequenced in a study of blood T cell repertoires in COVID-19. Some clones are missing from TCRdb's copy, which holds only in-frame ones; the method was immunoSEQ multiplex PCR. This repertoire shows over 350,000 clones, roughly 89% found once; its top ten account for 4% to 5.5%. The material sequenced was peripheral blood. All receptors come from a woman in her thirties with acute or convalescent COVID-19.

In this sample, this clone turned up a few times. This chain connects TRBV12-3 or TRBV12-4 to TRBJ2-1; D is possibly TRBD1 (5 bases). The CDR3 runs 12 residues. Trimming left V 6 bases short and J 12 bases short, with 15 bases between. Written as DNA, the CDR3 is TGTGCCAGCAGCCAAGACAGCCCCTGGCAGTTCTTC. Amino acids: CASSQDSPWQFF.

This rearrangement joins TRBV6-5 to TRBJ1-1, with D possibly TRBD1 on 6 matching bases. Trimming left V 7 bases short and J 8 bases short, with 14 bases between. CDR3 length: 12 amino acids. CDR1 and CDR2 (germline): MNHEY, SVGAGI. The CDR3 loop is CASKGGSSEAFF. The CDR3 region has the DNA TGTGCCAGCAAAGGGGGATCATCCGAAGCTTTCTTT.

The sample holds a few counts of this clone. The chain uses TRBV5-1 and TRBJ1-6; D is unclear. CDR3 size: 15 residues. Germline assignment: CDR1 SGHRS and CDR2 YFSETQ. Trimming took off 1 base at V and 5 bases at J, with 10 bases between the two ends. The CDR3 spells CASSLTGINNSPLHF. Here the CDR3 DNA reads TGCGCCAGCAGCTTGACCGGGATCAATAATTCACCCCTCCACTTT. Complete variable domain (other parts from reference TRBV5-1 and TRBJ1-6): KAGVTQTPRYLIKTRGQQVTLSCSPISGHRSVSWYQQTPGQGLQFLFEYFSETQRNKGNFPGRFSGRQFSNSRSEMNVSTLELGDSALYLCASSLTGINNSPLHFGNGTRLTVT.

This clone has a single count. This chain uses TRBV28 with TRBJ2-3; 10 bases line up with TRBD2. V gave up 3 bases and J gave up 4 bases; unmatched junction bases: 4. Germline V gene data show CDR1 as MDHEN and CDR2 as SYDVKM. CDR3 size: 15 residues. CDR3 sequence reads: CASSFLAGAADTQYF. The CDR3 DNA reads as TGTGCCAGCAGTTTTCTAGCGGGGGCGGCAGATACGCAGTATTTT.

This sequence joins TRBV15 and TRBJ2-2; TRBD2 matches 9 bases. This CDR3 contains 16 residues. Losses at the gene ends were 1 base for V and 7 bases for J; bases not matched to a gene: 7. Germline values: CDR1 LNHNV, CDR2 YYDKDF (reference sequence). CDR3 region: CATSRAGGGANGELFF. CDR3 coding DNA: TGTGCCACCAGCAGAGCTGGCGGGGGGGCTAACGGGGAGCTGTTTTTT. Variable domain in full (rest from reference TRBV15 and TRBJ2-2): DAMVIQNPRYQVTQFGKPVTLSCSQTLNHNVMYWYQQKSSQAPKLLFHYYDKDFNNEADTPDNFQSRRPNTSFCFLDIRSPGLGDTAMYLCATSRAGGGANGELFFGEGSRLTVL.

The V gene is TRBV18, the J gene TRBJ2-6; 8 bases align to TRBD2. The trim removed 0 bases at V and 12 bases at J, leaving 7 bases unmatched. CDR1 KGHSH and CDR2 LQKENI come from the germline V gene. The CDR3 extends over 15 amino acids. The CDR3 sequence: CASSPPDGGALVLTF. The CDR3 DNA sequence: TGTGCCAGCTCACCACCAGACGGGGGGGCTCTCGTCCTGACTTTC.

The chain has TRBV30 and TRBJ1-5; D unclear. The CDR3 runs to 12 residues. CDR1 and CDR2 (germline): GTSNPN, SVGIG (reference sequence). Trimming took off 0 bases at V and 7 bases at J, with 7 bases between the two ends. The CDR3 is CAWSVDFQPQHF. CDR3 DNA sequence: TGTGCCTGGAGTGTCGACTTCCAGCCCCAGCATTTT.

The rearrangement uses TRBV19 and TRBJ1-5, with D hard to call. V was trimmed by 5 bases and J by 7 bases, leaving 18 bases between them. CDR1 is LNHDA and CDR2 is SQIVND in the germline V gene (reference sequence). The CDR3 is 15 amino acids. The CDR3 DNA reads as TGTGCCAGTAGTCCATTGGAGGCTCTCGGGCAGCCCCAGCATTTT. Protein: CASSPLEALGQPQHF.

The rearrangement joins TRBV2 to TRBJ1-5, with D uncertain. Germline V lookup: CDR1 SNHLY, CDR2 FYNNEI. V was pared by 4 bases and J by 5 bases, with 9 bases between. This CDR3 is 13 amino acids long. CDR3 amino acids: CASSAQRDQPQHF. The CDR3 DNA follows: TGTGCCAGCAGTGCCCAGAGGGATCAGCCCCAGCATTTT.

The genes are TRBV6-5 and TRBJ2-3; 7 nucleotides match TRBD1. After removal of 7 bases from V and 6 bases from J, the junction contained 10 bases not matched to a gene. This CDR3 comprises 14 residues. Germline-derived CDR1 and CDR2 are MNHEY and SVGAGI. The CDR3 coding sequence is TGTGCCAGCAACCGAGGGGACAGAACGGATACGCAGTATTTT. Translating gives CASNRGDRTDTQYF.

The rearrangement joins TRBV7-8 to TRBJ2-5, with 7 bases aligning to TRBD1. This CDR3 is 15 amino acids long. Trimming at V came to 4 bases and at J to 3 bases, leaving 8 bases not matched to a gene. Germline V lookup: CDR1 SGHVS, CDR2 FQNEAQ. The CDR3 sequence is CASSSNTGTEETQYF. The CDR3 DNA reads TGTGCCAGCAGCTCAAATACCGGGACAGAAGAGACCCAGTACTTC.

This clone was counted a single time. This chain joins TRBV5-1 and TRBJ1-1; D not certain. Germline assignment: CDR1 SGHRS and CDR2 YFSETQ. The CDR3 sequence is 15 residues long. The germline V and J ends were trimmed by 5 bases and 3 bases, with 17 bases remaining between them. The chain's CDR3 is CASSLARGYDTEAFF. CDR3 coding DNA: TGCGCCAGCAGTCTTGCCCGGGGTTACGACACTGAAGCTTTCTTT.

This rearrangement joins TRBV6-5 to TRBJ1-6, with 7 bases aligning to TRBD1. Germline values: CDR1 MNHEY, CDR2 SVGAGI. Losses at the gene ends were 9 bases for V and 7 bases for J; bases not matched to a gene: 6. The CDR3 is 13 amino acids. The CDR3 protein is CASAGQLNSPLHF. CDR3 nucleotide sequence: TGTGCCAGTGCGGGACAGCTAAATTCACCCCTCCACTTT.

The chain uses TRBV6-5 and TRBJ1-6; 7 bases fit TRBD1. Per germline, CDR1 MNHEY and CDR2 SVGAGI. The junction had 9 bases not matched to a gene; V was cut back by 3 bases and J by 7 bases. The CDR3 totals 16 residues. CDR3 sequence (DNA): TGTGCCAGCAGTTATCATAGGGGGCGATACAATTCACCCCTCCACTTT. Amino acids: CASSYHRGRYNSPLHF.

This clone has a count of ten or more. The chain links TRBV5-1 to TRBJ1-5, with 9 bases aligning to TRBD1. The germline V gene encodes CDR1 SGHRS and CDR2 YFSETQ. V lost 2 bases and J lost 2; bases outside the gene matches: 5. CDR3 size: 16 residues. In nucleotides, the CDR3 is TGCGCCAGCAGCTTACAGGGGGCTAACGGCAATCAGCCCCAGCATTTT. Translating it yields CASSLQGANGNQPQHF.

The J gene is TRBJ2-2, the V gene TRBV6-6; TRBD2 aligns across 8 bases. There are 16 residues in the CDR3. Germline loops: CDR1 MNHNY, CDR2 SVGAGI (reference sequence). Germline trimming cut 2 bases from V and 3 bases from J; bases unmatched to any gene: 5. The DNA for the CDR3 is TGTGCCAGCAGTTACCCGGGGGGGCCTTACACCGGGGAGCTGTTTTTT. It yields the protein CASSYPGGPYTGELFF.

The chain combines TRBV6-6 with TRBJ2-2; D is uncertain. Germline assignment: CDR1 MNHNY and CDR2 SVGAGI (reference sequence). The ends were cut back, 0 bases at V and 7 bases at J, with 6 bases in the middle. The CDR3 is 13 residues long. The CDR3 is CASSYSTGGELFF. The DNA of the CDR3 is TGTGCCAGCAGTTACTCCACGGGCGGGGAGCTGTTTTTT.

J is TRBJ1-1 and V is TRBV4-1; 7 bases match TRBD1. V shed 3 bases and J 3 bases; nucleotides not matched to a gene: 13. Germline values: CDR1 MGHRA, CDR2 YSYEKL. The CDR3 loop spans 17 amino acids. The CDR3 DNA reads as TGCGCCAGCAGCCAGCGCCCAGCCGCCGACAGGGACACTGAAGCTTTCTTT. It is translated as CASSQRPAADRDTEAFF.

The genes are TRBV15 and TRBJ2-3, with 12 bases matching TRBD2. This CDR3 comprises 16 residues. Germline CDR1 is LNHNV and CDR2 is YYDKDF (reference sequence). With V trimmed by 3 bases and J by 5 bases, 6 bases remained unmatched. For the CDR3, the DNA is TGTGCCACCAGCAGTACTAGCGGGGGGCATATAGATACGCAGTATTTT. This codes for CATSSTSGGHIDTQYF. Full variable domain (remainder filled in from reference TRBV15 and TRBJ2-3): DAMVIQNPRYQVTQFGKPVTLSCSQTLNHNVMYWYQQKSSQAPKLLFHYYDKDFNNEADTPDNFQSRRPNTSFCFLDIRSPGLGDTAMYLCATSSTSGGHIDTQYFGPGTRLTVL.

This chain links TRBV19 with TRBJ2-5; D might be TRBD2 (7 bases). Germline V gene data show CDR1 as LNHDA and CDR2 as SQIVND (reference sequence). V lost 5 bases to trimming and J lost 1 base, with 14 bases between them. CDR3 length: 15 residues. The CDR3 nucleotides read TGTGCCAGTAGTGTGGGAGGGGGAACCCAAGAGACCCAGTACTTC. Protein sequence: CASSVGGGTQETQYF.

The V call is TRBV5-1, the J call TRBJ1-3; D is undetermined. The CDR3 sequence is 13 residues long. Per the germline V gene, CDR1 is SGHRS and CDR2 is YFSETQ. Trimming removed 5 bases from V and 0 bases from J, with 6 bases in between. CDR3 protein: CASREFSGNTIYF. Written as DNA, the CDR3 is TGCGCCAGCAGGGAGTTCTCTGGAAACACCATATATTTT.

V usage is TRBV10-2 and J usage is TRBJ1-1, with a tentative D call TRBD1 (6 bases). Germline V gene lookup returns CDR1 WSHSY and CDR2 SAAADI. This CDR3 has 13 residues. V was clipped by 6 bases and J by 6 bases, with 14 bases between them. The CDR3 bases are TGCGCCAGCAGGTACCTCAGGGGACCTGAAGCTTTCTTT. This gives the protein CASRYLRGPEAFF.

The chain joins TRBV25-1 to TRBJ2-5; D might be TRBD2 (6 bases). The V and J ends lost 7 bases and 4 bases respectively, with 22 bases between them. The CDR3 has 16 amino acids. The germline CDR1 and CDR2 sequences are MGHDK and SYGVNS. CDR3 sequence: CASNHAGGRGGETQYF. CDR3 DNA: TGTGCCAGCAACCACGCCGGCGGAAGGGGAGGAGAGACCCAGTACTTC.

The chain joins TRBV19 to TRBJ1-5; TRBD1 might be the D (6 bases). The germline V gene has CDR1 LNHDA and CDR2 SQIVND (reference sequence). Trimming took off 5 bases at V and 1 base at J, with 12 bases between the two ends. The CDR3 consists of 15 residues. CDR3 nucleotide sequence: TGTGCCAGTAGTCCGCTTGGGGGCAGCAATCAGCCCCAGCATTTT. Amino acids: CASSPLGGSNQPQHF.

The gene calls are TRBV10-2 and TRBJ2-5; D is unclear. The CDR3 covers 17 residues. Between the trimmed V and J ends, which lost 3 bases and 2 bases, there was a span of 19 bases. CDR1 and CDR2 from the germline V gene are WSHSY and SAAADI. The CDR3 DNA reads TGCGCCAGCAGTGACCCAACAGATCTCAAAAAACAAGAGACCCAGTACTTC. Protein product: CASSDPTDLKKQETQYF.

As for this clone: The junction departs from the called germline gene at one end, perhaps through a read error. Other DNA sequences in the same sample also yield this CDR3. The CDR3 sequence: CSARGLGEAFF. In nucleotides, the CDR3 is TGCAGTGCTAGGGGGCTAGGTGAAGCTTTTTTT. The chain joins TRBV20-1 to TRBJ1-1, with D perhaps matching TRBD1 (5 bases). CDR1 is DFQATT, CDR2 SNEGSKA, per germline (reference sequence). The CDR3 sequence is 11 residues long.

The chain employs TRBV9 and TRBJ2-3, with a weak D call TRBD2 (5 bases). Germline values: CDR1 SGDLS, CDR2 YYNGEE. This CDR3 contains 13 residues. V was pared by 3 bases and J by 5 bases, with 10 bases between. CDR3 residues: CASSDSAGDTQYF. CDR3 nucleotides: TGTGCCAGCAGCGACTCGGCGGGAGATACGCAGTATTTT.

This chain uses TRBV5-1 with TRBJ2-7; no clear D gene. The germline CDR1 and CDR2 sequences are SGHRS and YFSETQ. V was clipped by 1 base and J by 1 base, with 12 bases between them. This CDR3 comprises 15 residues. The CDR3 protein is CASSLTIARSYEQYF. For the CDR3, the DNA is TGCGCCAGCAGCTTGACCATAGCCCGATCCTACGAGCAGTACTTC.